This T cell receptor beta chain was obtained from a study of blood T cell repertoires in COVID-19. About the research overall: COVID-19 samples, acute and convalescent, were from the United States, Italy and Spain. Nucleic acid was either cDNA or gDNA, and it came from T cells, B-cell-depleted T cells, or PBMCs.

In the authors' methods: Researchers report that nucleated cell counts were estimated from reference gene primer amplification. The table came from immunoSEQ multiplex PCR; TCRdb's copy has only in-frame clones and leaves some out. V, J and clone size derive from that table, while D and trimming were established from the DNA sequence. The repertoire holds roughly 120,000 clones, with less than 90% as singletons. Germline assignment: CDR1 SGHRS and CDR2 YFSETQ. CDR3 length: 15 residues. V gave up 6 bases and J gave up 5 bases; unmatched junction bases: 9. Sequences were obtained from peripheral blood. The sequence derives from an older man who had recovered from COVID-19. The chain carries TRBV5-1 and TRBJ2-2; 8 bases match TRBD1. CDR3 residues: CASTLWQGATGELFF. CDR3 DNA: TGCGCCAGCACCCTATGGCAGGGGGCGACCGGGGAGCTGTTTTTT.